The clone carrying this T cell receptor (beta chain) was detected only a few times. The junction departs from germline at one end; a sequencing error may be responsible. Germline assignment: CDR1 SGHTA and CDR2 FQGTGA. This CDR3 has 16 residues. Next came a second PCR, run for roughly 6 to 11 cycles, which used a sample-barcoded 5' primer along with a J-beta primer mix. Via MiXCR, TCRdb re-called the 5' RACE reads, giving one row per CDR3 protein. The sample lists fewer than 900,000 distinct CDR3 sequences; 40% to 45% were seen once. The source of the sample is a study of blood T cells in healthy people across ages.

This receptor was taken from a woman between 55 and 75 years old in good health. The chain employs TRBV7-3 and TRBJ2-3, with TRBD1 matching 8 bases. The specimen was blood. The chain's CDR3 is CASSLTGTGATDTQYF. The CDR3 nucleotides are TGTGCCAGCAGCCTAACCGGGACAGGAGCGACAGATACGCAGTATTTT.